The 18 T cell receptor beta chains given below trace back to one sample, sequenced in a study of blood T cell repertoires in COVID-19. Profiling relied on immunoSEQ multiplex PCR, and the TCRdb table lists in-frame clones only, not all of them. The sample lists some 96,000 clones, over 65% seen once, with roughly an eighth in the top ten. Sequencing was carried out using peripheral blood. The source is a human donor in a cohort sampled during active COVID-19.

The J gene is TRBJ1-3, the V gene TRBV11-2, with TRBD1 matching over 7 bases. CDR1 is SGHAT and CDR2 is FQNNGV in the germline V gene. Trimming cost V 6 bases and J 0 bases; bases outside gene matches: 17. The CDR3 loop spans 19 amino acids. CDR3 sequence reads: CASRRTGTATRSSGNTIYF. DNA of the CDR3: TGTGCCAGCAGGCGGACCGGGACAGCAACTCGAAGCTCTGGAAACACCATATATTTT. Looking up the rest from reference TRBV11-2 and TRBJ1-3 gives the full variable domain: EAGVAQSPRYKIIEKRQSVAFWCNPISGHATLYWYQQILGQGPKLLIQFQNNGVVDDSQLPKDRFSAERLKGVDSTLKIQPAKLEDSAVYLCASRRTGTATRSSGNTIYFGEGSWLTVV.

This clone came up once. The rearrangement uses TRBV27 and TRBJ1-2, with D tentatively TRBD1 (6 bases). V lost 3 bases and J 4 bases, leaving 9 bases between the germline ends. CDR1 MNHEY and CDR2 SMNVEV come from the germline V gene (reference sequence). CDR3 size: 13 residues. The CDR3 DNA sequence: TGTGCCAGCAGTTTCGACAGGAGCTATGGCTACACCTTC. Translated, it gives CASSFDRSYGYTF.

The chain joins TRBV28 to TRBJ1-5; D unresolved. Deletions cut 3 bases from V and 0 bases from J, with 9 bases between. The CDR3 is made up of 15 amino acids. Germline V gene data show CDR1 as MDHEN and CDR2 as SYDVKM. The DNA of the CDR3 is TGTGCCAGCAGTTTTGCGGGTTATAGCAATCAGCCCCAGCATTTT. Its protein product is CASSFAGYSNQPQHF.

The chain employs TRBV7-3 and TRBJ2-1, with 7 bases aligning to TRBD1. V dropped 3 bases and J dropped 10; count of bases not matched to a gene: 9. Looked up from germline, CDR1 is SGHTA and CDR2 is FQGTGA. CDR3 length: 14 residues. DNA for the CDR3: TGTGCCAGCAGCTTGGGACAGACAGCAAGGGAGCAGTTCTTC. Its protein is CASSLGQTAREQFF.

The chain uses TRBV5-1 and TRBJ2-2, with D possibly matching TRBD2 (6 bases). Germline CDR1 is SGHRS and CDR2 is YFSETQ. V lost 4 bases, J lost 5 bases, and 18 bases lay in between. The CDR3 extends over 16 amino acids. DNA for the CDR3: TGCGCCAGCAGCCCCGGGACTCGCCAGTGGACCGGGGAGCTGTTTTTT. It encodes CASSPGTRQWTGELFF.

This CDR3 reads CASSLDRTGIYGYTF. The CDR3 nucleotides are TGTGCCAGCAGCTTGGACCGGACAGGGATTTATGGCTACACCTTC. The V gene is TRBV5-8, the J gene TRBJ1-2; TRBD1 agrees at 8 bases. The CDR3 is 15 residues long. The V gene end was trimmed by 0 bases and the J gene end by 5 bases; junction bases not matched to a gene: 6. Germline values: CDR1 SGHTS, CDR2 YDEGEE.

This chain connects TRBV28 to TRBJ1-2; no firm D call. CDR3 size: 13 residues. From germline, CDR1 is MDHEN and CDR2 SYDVKM. Trimming left V 6 bases short and J 7 bases short, with 15 bases between. In DNA form, the CDR3 reads TGTGCCAGCAGCCCTTATCCGTTTCGTGGCTACACCTTC. As protein: CASSPYPFRGYTF.

The chain couples TRBV2 to TRBJ1-3, with a weak D call TRBD1 (5 bases). CDR1 and CDR2 from the germline V gene are SNHLY and FYNNEI. CDR3 length: 17 amino acids. V was pared by 5 bases and J by 3 bases, with 20 bases between. The CDR3 reads CASSREMGLKGGNTIYF. CDR3 bases: TGTGCCAGCAGTCGAGAGATGGGACTGAAGGGTGGAAACACCATATATTTT.

The J gene is TRBJ1-3, the V gene TRBV19; D remains ambiguous. Germline CDR1 and CDR2: LNHDA and SQIVND (reference sequence). CDR3 size: 14 residues. V was shortened by 6 bases and J by 0 bases, with 9 bases between the two germline ends. The CDR3 nucleotides read TGTGCCAGTAGGGCAGTTATCTCTGGAAACACCATATATTTT. This translates into CASRAVISGNTIYF.

This chain links TRBV28 with TRBJ1-5; no clear D. Per the germline V gene, CDR1 is MDHEN and CDR2 is SYDVKM. V was trimmed by 7 bases and J by 3 bases, leaving 13 bases between them. The CDR3 consists of 14 residues. The CDR3 loop reads CASIPSGINQPQHF. The CDR3, as DNA: TGTGCCAGCATCCCCAGCGGAATCAATCAGCCCCAGCATTTT.

V usage is TRBV7-8 and J usage is TRBJ2-6; TRBD2 might be the D (6 bases). V was trimmed by 4 bases and J by 0 bases, leaving 19 bases between them. Germline V gives CDR1 SGHVS, CDR2 FQNEAQ. The CDR3 covers 19 residues. In DNA form, the CDR3 reads TGTGCCAGCAGCTCGGGGGTAAGAGGTCTCCTCTCTGGGGCCAACGTCCTGACTTTC. Protein product: CASSSGVRGLLSGANVLTF.

This clone was recorded many times. The genes are TRBV5-5 and TRBJ2-7; D is perhaps TRBD1 (6 bases). The CDR3 consists of 13 residues. The V end lost 4 bases, the J end lost 6 bases, and 14 bases lay between the germline ends. Germline lookup yields CDR1 SGHKS and CDR2 YYEKEE (reference sequence). This CDR3 reads CASSTLQGSEQYF. CDR3 DNA sequence: TGTGCCAGCAGCACATTACAGGGATCCGAGCAGTACTTC.

The V and J genes are TRBV25-1 and TRBJ2-5; the D gene is possibly TRBD1 (6 bases). Germline V gives CDR1 MGHDK, CDR2 SYGVNS. Trimming stripped 8 bases from V and 4 bases from J, with 14 bases between. The CDR3 runs to 13 residues. In DNA form, the CDR3 reads TGTGCCAGCGCAACAGGGCCCGGAGAGACCCAGTACTTC. Protein: CASATGPGETQYF.

The CDR3 here is CASSLRGRNTEAFF. The CDR3 DNA reads TGTGCCAGCAGCCTAAGGGGGCGGAACACTGAAGCTTTCTTT. The chain employs TRBV5-4 and TRBJ1-1; 7 positions match TRBD1. The germline V gene has CDR1 SGHNT and CDR2 YYREEE (reference sequence). The CDR3 contains 14 residues. V trimming: 4 bases; J trimming: 1 base; junction bases outside the gene matches: 4.

J is TRBJ2-7 and V is TRBV5-1, with 8 bases aligning to TRBD2. The CDR3 runs to 16 residues. Germline V gives CDR1 SGHRS, CDR2 YFSETQ. The J segment lost 2 bases and the V segment lost 4 bases, leaving 11 bases of the junction unmatched. CDR3 loop: CASSHGSSGPTYEQYF. The DNA of the CDR3 is TGCGCCAGCAGCCATGGGTCTAGCGGGCCTACCTACGAGCAGTACTTC.

This clone was seen a handful of times. This chain links TRBV2 with TRBJ1-1, with D possibly TRBD1 on 6 matching bases. The length of the CDR3 is 14 residues. Germline V lookup: CDR1 SNHLY, CDR2 FYNNEI. The V end lost 5 bases, the J end lost 1 base, and 11 bases lay between the germline ends. The CDR3 sequence: CASSNRAQNTEAFF. The DNA for the CDR3 is TGTGCCAGCAGTAACAGGGCGCAGAACACTGAAGCTTTCTTT.

The chain recombines TRBV2 with TRBJ1-2, with D hard to call. The CDR3 covers 15 residues. Germline loops: CDR1 SNHLY, CDR2 FYNNEI. V was trimmed by 4 bases and J by 2 bases, leaving 14 bases between them. CDR3 sequence: CASSAAWAPNYGYTF. The CDR3 DNA is TGTGCCAGCAGTGCGGCTTGGGCTCCGAACTATGGCTACACCTTC.

The V and J genes are TRBV5-1 and TRBJ2-7, with 7 bases that match TRBD1. V gave up 4 bases and J gave up 5 bases; unmatched junction bases: 6. CDR1 and CDR2 (germline): SGHRS, YFSETQ. This CDR3 region has 13 residues. The CDR3 coding sequence is TGCGCCAGCAGCATAGACAGGGACGACGAGCAGTACTTC. Translated: CASSIDRDDEQYF.